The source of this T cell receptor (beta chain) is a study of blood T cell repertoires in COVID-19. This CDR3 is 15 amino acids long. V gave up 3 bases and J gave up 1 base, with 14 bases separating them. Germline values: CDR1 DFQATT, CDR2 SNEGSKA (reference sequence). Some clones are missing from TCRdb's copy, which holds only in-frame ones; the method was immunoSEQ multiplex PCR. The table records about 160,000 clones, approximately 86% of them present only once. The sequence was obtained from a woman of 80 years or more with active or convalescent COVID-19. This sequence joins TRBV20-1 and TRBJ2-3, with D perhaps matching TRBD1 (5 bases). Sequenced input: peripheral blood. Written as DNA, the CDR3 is TGCAGTGCTAGTGTTGGGGCTTACCGCACAGATACGCAGTATTTT. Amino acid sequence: CSASVGAYRTDTQYF.